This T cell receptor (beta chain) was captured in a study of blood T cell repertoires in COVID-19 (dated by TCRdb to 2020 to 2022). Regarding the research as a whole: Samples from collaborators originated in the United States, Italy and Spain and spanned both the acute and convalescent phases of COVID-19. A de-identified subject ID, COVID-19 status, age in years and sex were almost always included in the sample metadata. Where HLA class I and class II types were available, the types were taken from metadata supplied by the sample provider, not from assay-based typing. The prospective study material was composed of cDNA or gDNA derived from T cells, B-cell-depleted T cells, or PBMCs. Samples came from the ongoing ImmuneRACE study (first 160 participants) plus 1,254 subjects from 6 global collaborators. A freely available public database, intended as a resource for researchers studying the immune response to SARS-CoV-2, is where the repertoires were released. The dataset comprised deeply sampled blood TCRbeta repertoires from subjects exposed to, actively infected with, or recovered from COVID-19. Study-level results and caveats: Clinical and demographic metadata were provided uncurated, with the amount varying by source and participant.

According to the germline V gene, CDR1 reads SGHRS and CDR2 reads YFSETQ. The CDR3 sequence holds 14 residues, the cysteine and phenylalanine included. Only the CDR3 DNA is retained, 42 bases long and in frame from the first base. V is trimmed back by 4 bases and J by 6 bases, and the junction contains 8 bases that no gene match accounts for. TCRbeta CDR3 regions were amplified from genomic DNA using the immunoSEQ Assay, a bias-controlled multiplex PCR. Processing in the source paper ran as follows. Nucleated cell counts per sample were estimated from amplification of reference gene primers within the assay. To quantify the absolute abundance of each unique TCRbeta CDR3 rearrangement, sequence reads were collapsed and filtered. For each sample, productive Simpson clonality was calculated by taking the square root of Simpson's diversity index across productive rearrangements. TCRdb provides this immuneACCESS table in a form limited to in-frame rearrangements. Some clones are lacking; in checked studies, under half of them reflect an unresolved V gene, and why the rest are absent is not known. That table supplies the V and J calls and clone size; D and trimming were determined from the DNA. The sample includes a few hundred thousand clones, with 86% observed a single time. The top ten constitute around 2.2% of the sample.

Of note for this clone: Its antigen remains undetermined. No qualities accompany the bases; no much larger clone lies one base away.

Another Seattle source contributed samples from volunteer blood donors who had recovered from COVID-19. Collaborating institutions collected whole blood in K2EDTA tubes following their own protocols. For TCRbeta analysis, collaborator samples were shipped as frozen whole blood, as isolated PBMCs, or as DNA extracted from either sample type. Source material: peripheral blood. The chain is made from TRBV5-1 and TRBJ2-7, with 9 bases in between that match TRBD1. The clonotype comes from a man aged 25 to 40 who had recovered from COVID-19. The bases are TGCGCCAGCAGCGTGGGACAGGGATTGGGCGAGCAGTACTTC. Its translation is CASSVGQGLGEQYF.